Shown below are 14 T cell receptor beta chains from a single sample sequenced in a study of shared clonotypes between healthy human individuals. Libraries were prepared by immunoSEQ multiplex PCR; TCRdb keeps only in-frame clonotypes and omits some of them. The profile shows some 660,000 clones, approximately 73% of them singletons. Sequenced material: memory CD4+ T cells sorted from blood. Subset reported: CD45RA-negative fraction. The source is a woman in her twenties or thirties in good health.

The rearrangement joins TRBV5-1 to TRBJ1-4; maybe TRBD1 (5 bases). V was pared by 6 bases and J by 4 bases, with 13 bases between. Germline loops: CDR1 SGHRS, CDR2 YFSETQ. This CDR3 is 14 amino acids long. CDR3 loop: CASTDSHLNEKLFF. The CDR3 DNA sequence: TGCGCCAGCACTGACAGCCACCTTAATGAAAAACTGTTTTTT. Supplemented by reference TRBV5-1 and TRBJ1-4, the full variable domain reads KAGVTQTPRYLIKTRGQQVTLSCSPISGHRSVSWYQQTPGQGLQFLFEYFSETQRNKGNFPGRFSGRQFSNSRSEMNVSTLELGDSALYLCASTDSHLNEKLFFGSGTQLSVL.

For this clone: The same CDR3 also results from other DNA sequences found in this sample. The chain employs TRBV28 and TRBJ1-2, with D perhaps TRBD1 (6 bases). V was clipped by 5 bases and J by 2 bases, with 12 bases between them. The CDR3 has 14 amino acids. The germline V gene has CDR1 MDHEN and CDR2 SYDVKM. CDR3 sequence reads: CASSLQTGNYGYTF. The CDR3 nucleotides are TGTGCCAGCAGTCTCCAAACAGGGAACTATGGCTACACCTTC.

The rearrangement links TRBV2 to TRBJ1-2; no firm D call. This CDR3 has 12 residues. Germline V gene lookup returns CDR1 SNHLY and CDR2 FYNNEI. Trimming left V 6 bases short and J 8 bases short, with 13 bases between. The CDR3 protein is CASRVHREGYTF. The CDR3 DNA sequence: TGTGCCAGCAGGGTTCATCGAGAGGGCTACACCTTC.

CDR3 amino acids: CASSGAETQYF. CDR3 in DNA: TGTGCCAGCAGCGGGGCCGAGACCCAGTACTTC. The gene calls are TRBV28 and TRBJ2-5; D is perhaps TRBD1 or TRBD2 (5 bases each). Trimming took 6 bases from V and 5 from J, leaving 7 bases between them. The CDR3 has 11 amino acids. Germline lookup yields CDR1 MDHEN and CDR2 SYDVKM.

J is TRBJ2-1 and V is TRBV5-1, with D possibly being TRBD1 (6 bases). Germline V gives CDR1 SGHRS, CDR2 YFSETQ. The length of the CDR3 is 14 residues. The V end was cut by 3 bases, the J end by 1 base, with 8 bases between. The CDR3 DNA sequence: TGCGCCAGCAGCTGGGACATTTCCTACAATGAGCAGTTCTTC. It translates to CASSWDISYNEQFF. Variable domain in full (rest from reference TRBV5-1 and TRBJ2-1): KAGVTQTPRYLIKTRGQQVTLSCSPISGHRSVSWYQQTPGQGLQFLFEYFSETQRNKGNFPGRFSGRQFSNSRSEMNVSTLELGDSALYLCASSWDISYNEQFFGPGTRLTVL.

This clone was seen a handful of times. Other DNA variants within this sample encode the same CDR3. The chain employs TRBV11-2 and TRBJ2-5, with D uncertain. The CDR3 is made up of 10 amino acids. V lost 5 bases to trimming and J lost 4 bases, with 2 bases between them. Germline CDR1 reads SGHAT; CDR2 reads FQNNGV. The CDR3 DNA reads as TGTGCCAGCAGCCGAGAGACCCAGTACTTC. This translates into CASSRETQYF.

The rearrangement links TRBV28 to TRBJ2-7, with 9 bases aligning to TRBD2. Germline loops: CDR1 MDHEN, CDR2 SYDVKM. CDR3 length: 15 amino acids. Trimming at V came to 7 bases and at J to 2 bases, leaving 9 bases not matched to a gene. CDR3 sequence: CASKSGGRATYEQYF. As DNA, the CDR3 is TGTGCCAGCAAATCGGGCGGGAGGGCCACCTACGAGCAGTACTTC.

The genes are TRBV11-2 and TRBJ1-4, with D uncertain. V lost 2 bases and J lost 2, with 12 bases in between. The germline gives CDR1 SGHAT, CDR2 FQNNGV. The CDR3 spans 16 residues. CDR3 residues: CASSLYPGGTNEKLFF. The CDR3 coding sequence is TGTGCCAGCAGCTTATACCCCGGAGGGACTAATGAAAAACTGTTTTTT.

The chain carries TRBV5-1 and TRBJ1-4; D perhaps matches TRBD1 (6 bases). Germline CDR1 reads SGHRS; CDR2 reads YFSETQ. V lost 1 base, J lost 5 bases, and 12 bases lay in between. This CDR3 has 15 amino acids. Written as DNA, the CDR3 is TGCGCCAGCAGCTTGACCAGGGGCCTAAATGAAAAACTGTTTTTT. The encoded protein is CASSLTRGLNEKLFF.

The V gene is TRBV6-5, the J gene TRBJ2-7; TRBD1 might be the D (5 bases). The CDR3 is 15 residues long. CDR1 is MNHEY and CDR2 is SVGAGI in the germline V gene. Trimming pared 2 bases from V and 3 bases from J, leaving 14 bases between. The CDR3 sequence is CASSYSYSDNYEQYF. The CDR3 DNA reads TGTGCCAGCAGTTACAGTTACTCGGACAACTACGAGCAGTACTTC.

The V call is TRBV18, the J call TRBJ1-1; D gene unclear. The germline V and J ends were trimmed by 2 bases and 0 bases, with 13 bases remaining between them. The germline V gene has CDR1 KGHSH and CDR2 LQKENI. This CDR3 has 16 residues. Here the CDR3 reads CASSPVKVELNTEAFF. The DNA for the CDR3 is TGTGCCAGCTCACCAGTTAAAGTAGAACTGAACACTGAAGCTTTCTTT. The entire variable domain, with the rest obtained from reference TRBV18 and TRBJ1-1, is as follows: NAGVMQNPRHLVRRRGQEARLRCSPMKGHSHVYWYRQLPEEGLKFMVYLQKENIIDESGMPKERFSAEFPKEGPSILRIQQVVRGDSAAYFCASSPVKVELNTEAFFGQGTRLTVV.

Notes on this clone: The same CDR3 is also encoded by other DNA sequences in this sample. The chain uses TRBV5-6 and TRBJ1-2; no definite D call. Germline-derived CDR1 and CDR2 are SGHDT and YYEEEE. V lost 0 bases to trimming and J lost 2 bases, with 8 bases between them. The CDR3 loop spans 14 amino acids. The CDR3: CASSLVAANYGYTF. CDR3 in DNA: TGTGCCAGCAGCTTGGTAGCCGCAAACTATGGCTACACCTTC.

This clone was observed a handful of times. One base away lies a much larger clone, so this may be a sequencing read error. At the DNA level, this CDR3 is encoded by other sequences in the same sample as well. The chain joins TRBV5-1 to TRBJ2-1; no definite D call. CDR1 SGHRS and CDR2 YFSETQ come from the germline V gene. V lost 0 bases and J 0 bases, leaving 7 bases between the germline ends. This CDR3 region has 15 residues. In DNA form, the CDR3 reads TGCGCCAGCAGCTTGGACGTAAGCTCCTACAATGAGCAGTTCTTC. It is translated as CASSLDVSSYNEQFF.

About this clone itself: Other DNA sequences from this sample encode an identical CDR3 as well. V usage is TRBV7-9 and J usage is TRBJ1-1; D ambiguous. The V end was cut by 2 bases, the J end by 4 bases, with 2 bases between. Germline lookup yields CDR1 SEHNR and CDR2 FQNEAQ (reference sequence). The CDR3 totals 11 residues. The CDR3 DNA reads as TGTGCCAGCAGCTTAATCACTGAAGCTTTCTTT. It encodes CASSLITEAFF. The full variable domain, rest sourced from reference TRBV7-9 and TRBJ1-1, is DTGVSQNPRHKITKRGQNVTFRCDPISEHNRLYWYRQTLGQGPEFLTYFQNEAQLEKSRLLSDRFSAERPKGSFSTLEIQRTEQGDSAMYLCASSLITEAFFGQGTRLTVV.